The 15 T cell receptor beta chains given below trace back to one sample, sequenced in a study of control samples from healthy donors and cancer patients. TCRdb's copy holds only in-frame clones and misses some; the assay was immunoSEQ multiplex PCR. The repertoire holds 75,000 to 90,000 clones, with 86% as singletons. The source material was blood. Receptors were obtained from a man younger than 40 in good health.

The rearrangement joins TRBV5-6 to TRBJ1-2; tentatively, D is TRBD1 (5 bases). Trimming cost V 1 base and J 5 bases, with 21 bases left between them. CDR3 length: 17 residues. CDR1 and CDR2 (germline): SGHDT, YYEEEE. This CDR3 reads CASSLPGHGALLYGYTF. CDR3 coding DNA: TGTGCCAGCAGCTTGCCAGGACATGGGGCGCTTCTTTATGGCTACACCTTC. Complete variable domain (other parts from reference TRBV5-6 and TRBJ1-2): DAGVTQSPTHLIKTRGQQVTLRCSPKSGHDTVSWYQQALGQGPQFIFQYYEEEERQRGNFPDRFSGHQFPNYSSELNVNALLLGDSALYLCASSLPGHGALLYGYTFGSGTRLTVV.

The rearrangement uses TRBV7-3 and TRBJ2-2; D gene unclear. The germline CDR1 and CDR2 sequences are SGHTA and FQGTGA. Trimming removed 5 bases at V and 5 bases at J, with 12 bases between. CDR3 size: 14 residues. CDR3 loop: CASSPLAQTGELFF. In DNA form, the CDR3 reads TGTGCCAGCAGCCCTCTGGCCCAGACCGGGGAGCTGTTTTTT.

V usage is TRBV5-1 and J usage is TRBJ1-2; TRBD1 matches 8 bases. The CDR3 sequence is 15 residues long. Trimming took 2 bases from V and 6 from J; bases not matched to a gene: 9. The V gene's germline CDR1 is SGHRS and CDR2 YFSETQ. CDR3 DNA: TGCGCCAGCAGCTTCTTGGGGGCAGGGGGCGATGGCTACACCTTC. This codes for CASSFLGAGGDGYTF.

V is TRBV10-3 and J is TRBJ2-5; TRBD1 might be the D (6 bases). Germline V gene lookup returns CDR1 ENHRY and CDR2 SYGVKD. Trimming shortened V by 0 bases and J by 5 bases, and 10 bases separated the two germline ends. The CDR3 covers 14 residues. Here the CDR3 DNA reads TGTGCCATCAGTGAGTCGGCAGGGGAGGAGACCCAGTACTTC. It yields the protein CAISESAGEETQYF.

This chain uses TRBV7-2 with TRBJ1-5; D is undetermined. Trimming pared 1 base from V and 6 bases from J, leaving 13 bases between. The CDR3 is 15 amino acids. CDR1 is SGHTA and CDR2 is FQGNSA in the germline V gene. The DNA for the CDR3 is TGTGCCAGCAGCTTAGTAACTGGGGAGGGTCAGCCCCAGCATTTT. It yields the protein CASSLVTGEGQPQHF.

The chain has TRBV6-5 and TRBJ1-6; TRBD1 matches 9 bases. Trimming cost V 2 bases and J 10 bases; bases outside gene matches: 9. CDR3 length: 16 residues. CDR1 is MNHEY, CDR2 SVGAGI, per germline. CDR3 protein: CASSYAITGGGSPLHF. CDR3 in DNA: TGTGCCAGCAGTTACGCAATAACAGGGGGCGGGTCACCCCTCCACTTT.

This chain links TRBV19 with TRBJ1-2; D is possibly TRBD1 (5 bases). This CDR3 comprises 13 residues. Per the germline V gene, CDR1 is LNHDA and CDR2 is SQIVND (reference sequence). Trimming removed 6 bases from V and 8 bases from J, with 16 bases in between. The CDR3 sequence: CASSGAGPKGYTF. The DNA of the CDR3 is TGTGCCAGTAGCGGGGCGGGACCCAAAGGCTACACCTTC. The full variable domain, with the rest looked up from reference TRBV19 and TRBJ1-2, is DGGITQSPKYLFRKEGQNVTLSCEQNLNHDAMYWYRQDPGQGLRLIYYSQIVNDFQKGDIAEGYSVSREKKESFPLTVTSAQKNPTAFYLCASSGAGPKGYTFGSGTRLTVV.

This clone has just a few counts. The rearrangement joins TRBV5-6 to TRBJ2-1; D ambiguous. Germline V gene data show CDR1 as SGHDT and CDR2 as YYEEEE. This CDR3 has 12 residues. V dropped 0 bases and J dropped 9 bases, with 7 bases sitting between them. CDR3 sequence: CASSLASREQFF. As DNA, the CDR3 is TGTGCCAGCAGCTTGGCCAGCCGTGAGCAGTTCTTC.

The rearrangement uses TRBV27 and TRBJ1-2, with D perhaps matching TRBD1 (5 bases). The CDR3 sequence is 12 residues long. Germline V gene sequence: CDR1 MNHEY, CDR2 SMNVEV (reference sequence). Between the trimmed V and J ends, which lost 4 bases and 6 bases, there was a span of 9 bases. The CDR3 loop reads CASSSDRHGYTF. Written as DNA, the CDR3 is TGTGCCAGCAGTTCCGACAGACATGGCTACACCTTC.

The chain recombines TRBV5-1 with TRBJ1-4, with 11 bases lining up with TRBD1. With V trimmed by 3 bases and J by 8 bases, 3 bases remained unmatched. Per the germline V gene, CDR1 is SGHRS and CDR2 is YFSETQ. This CDR3 region has 14 residues. DNA of the CDR3: TGCGCCAGCAGCTCTGGGACAGGGGGGGAAAAACTGTTTTTT. Translated, it gives CASSSGTGGEKLFF.

This clone appeared a single time. This rearrangement joins TRBV5-1 to TRBJ1-2; 7 bases agree with TRBD1. Germline CDR1 and CDR2: SGHRS and YFSETQ. V shed 0 bases, J shed 1 base, and the junction held 3 bases outside the gene matches. The CDR3 is 15 amino acids. The CDR3 nucleotides read TGCGCCAGCAGCTTGGACCGACAGGGTAACTATGGCTACACCTTC. It translates to CASSLDRQGNYGYTF.

This clone was counted between two and nine times. The chain joins TRBV6-6 to TRBJ2-1; D may be TRBD2 (6 bases). CDR1 MNHNY and CDR2 SVGAGI come from the germline V gene (reference sequence). The V end lost 7 bases, the J end lost 10 bases, and 11 bases lay between the germline ends. This CDR3 is 11 amino acids long. CDR3 sequence: CASTRGTEQFF. CDR3 bases: TGTGCCAGCACCCGGGGGACGGAGCAGTTCTTC.

The genes are TRBV9 and TRBJ1-2, with D tentatively TRBD1 (5 bases). Looked up from germline, CDR1 is SGDLS and CDR2 is YYNGEE. Between the trimmed V and J ends, which lost 0 bases and 3 bases, there was a span of 9 bases. This CDR3 contains 14 residues. The CDR3: CASSVGVTDYGYTF. The CDR3 DNA reads as TGTGCCAGCAGCGTAGGGGTGACAGACTATGGCTACACCTTC.

A single count supports this clone. The genes are TRBV5-6 and TRBJ1-6; maybe TRBD1 (6 bases). The CDR3 covers 14 residues. Germline V gives CDR1 SGHDT, CDR2 YYEEEE. With 2 bases removed from V and 10 bases from J, the gap between germline ends came to 13 bases. The CDR3 DNA sequence: TGTGCCAGCAGCTTCCGGCAGGGGAGGTCACCCCTCCACTTT. As protein: CASSFRQGRSPLHF.

The sample holds a few counts of this clone. J is TRBJ2-1 and V is TRBV19; no clear D. Trimming stripped 9 bases from V and 5 bases from J, with 8 bases between. Germline values: CDR1 LNHDA, CDR2 SQIVND (reference sequence). CDR3 length equals 11 residues. CDR3 sequence reads: CASTLDNEQFF. CDR3 coding DNA: TGTGCCAGCACCCTTGACAATGAGCAGTTCTTC.